One and the same sample provided the 30 T cell receptor beta chains below, sequenced in a study of blood T cell repertoires in COVID-19. Method: immunoSEQ multiplex PCR; TCRdb's copy keeps in-frame clones and lacks some. The sample has approximately 59,000 clones, about 83% seen once; the top ten hold approximately 3.6%. Sequenced input: peripheral blood. The receptors were sampled from a woman at least 80 years old with acute or convalescent COVID-19.

The chain has TRBV30 and TRBJ2-1; D is unresolved. Deletions cut 0 bases from V and 2 bases from J, with 14 bases between. This CDR3 spans 16 amino acids. Germline lookup yields CDR1 GTSNPN and CDR2 SVGIG (reference sequence). The DNA of the CDR3 is TGTGCCTGGAGTGTACCACCACTTTATGCCTACAATGAGCAGTTCTTC. It translates to CAWSVPPLYAYNEQFF.

The V gene is TRBV5-4, the J gene TRBJ1-2; D is perhaps TRBD1 (5 bases). Germline V lookup: CDR1 SGHNT, CDR2 YYREEE (reference sequence). V was shortened by 0 bases and J by 7 bases, with 10 bases between the two germline ends. The CDR3 is made up of 13 amino acids. CDR3 sequence: CASSLDRPLGYTF. In DNA form, the CDR3 reads TGTGCCAGCAGCTTGGACAGGCCCCTTGGCTACACCTTC.

V usage is TRBV4-3 and J usage is TRBJ1-2, with D hard to call. V shed 3 bases and J shed 7 bases, with 15 bases lying between them. The CDR3 is made up of 14 amino acids. In germline, CDR1 is LGHNA, CDR2 YSLEER. CDR3: CASSQAGREGGYTF. CDR3 in DNA: TGCGCCAGCAGCCAGGCCGGTAGGGAGGGTGGCTACACCTTC.

The chain uses TRBV13 and TRBJ1-6, with no clear D. The V and J ends lost 5 bases and 8 bases respectively, with 7 bases between them. CDR1 PRHDT and CDR2 FYEKMQ come from the germline V gene (reference sequence). The CDR3 length is 12 residues. CDR3 in DNA: TGTGCCAGCAGCCCCCTCCATTCACCCCTCCACTTT. Residues: CASSPLHSPLHF.

The chain links TRBV21-1 to TRBJ1-1. TRBV21-1 is a known pseudogene. CDR3 length: 12 residues. The CDR3 DNA is TGTGCCACCGGGATTTGTAGGACTGAAGCTTTCTTT. Translation: CATGICRTEAFF.

The chain links TRBV3-1 (or the pseudogene TRBV3-2) to TRBJ1-5; D is ambiguous. CDR3 length: 14 residues. In germline, CDR1 is LGHDT, CDR2 YNNKEL (reference sequence). Trimming left V 3 bases short and J 3 bases short, with 9 bases between. This CDR3 reads CASSQGVVNQPQHF. CDR3 in DNA: TGTGCCAGCAGCCAGGGAGTCGTCAATCAGCCCCAGCATTTT.

This sequence joins TRBV14 and TRBJ1-2; weak D call: TRBD1 (5 bases). CDR1 is SGHDN, CDR2 FVKESK, per germline. The CDR3 is 14 amino acids. V was shortened by 2 bases and J by 5 bases, with 12 bases between the two germline ends. In DNA, the CDR3 is TGTGCCAGCAGCCAACAGGGATATCCGTATGGCTACACCTTC. Translated, it gives CASSQQGYPYGYTF.

The gene calls are TRBV7-2 and TRBJ2-7; D is perhaps TRBD1 (6 bases). CDR3 length: 14 amino acids. CDR1 and CDR2 from the germline V gene are SGHTA and FQGNSA. The ends were cut back, 4 bases at V and 4 bases at J, with 14 bases in the middle. The DNA of the CDR3 is TGTGCCAGCAGCTGGGGCAGGGGAAAGTACGAGCAGTACTTC. Its translation is CASSWGRGKYEQYF. The full variable domain, rest sourced from reference TRBV7-2 and TRBJ2-7, is GAGVSQSPSNKVTEKGKDVELRCDPISGHTALYWYRQSLGQGLEFLIYFQGNSAPDKSGLPSDRFSAERTGGSVSTLTIQRTQQEDSAVYLCASSWGRGKYEQYFGPGTRLTVT.

The J gene is TRBJ1-1, the V gene TRBV11-2; no clear D gene. Trimming stripped 1 base from V and 8 bases from J, with 14 bases between. Germline V gene sequence: CDR1 SGHAT, CDR2 FQNNGV. This CDR3 is built from 14 residues. The CDR3 loop is CASSLVSGKREAFF. The CDR3 DNA sequence: TGTGCCAGCAGCTTAGTTTCCGGGAAAAGAGAAGCTTTCTTT.

The rearrangement joins TRBV7-3 to TRBJ2-2; TRBD2 is a possible D gene (6 bases). Trimming removed 0 bases from V and 5 bases from J, with 7 bases in between. Germline CDR1 and CDR2: SGHTA and FQGTGA. The CDR3 sequence is 14 residues long. The CDR3 coding sequence is TGTGCCAGCAGCTTAACGCGGGGAACCGGGGAGCTGTTTTTT. Protein sequence: CASSLTRGTGELFF.

The chain has TRBV6-5 and TRBJ1-4; possibly TRBD1 for D (5 bases). With 0 bases removed from V and 8 bases from J, the gap between germline ends came to 7 bases. The CDR3 length is 13 residues. Looked up from germline, CDR1 is MNHEY and CDR2 is SVGAGI. The CDR3 region is CASSYSTAEKLFF. The CDR3 DNA reads TGTGCCAGCAGTTACTCGACAGCAGAAAAACTGTTTTTT.

This chain connects TRBV28 to TRBJ2-4; no definite D call. V lost 3 bases and J lost 0, with 15 bases in between. In germline, CDR1 is MDHEN, CDR2 SYDVKM. The CDR3 is made up of 17 amino acids. In DNA form, the CDR3 reads TGTGCCAGCAGTTTTCATGGGCAGGTCCTAGCCAAAAACATTCAGTACTTC. This sequence encodes CASSFHGQVLAKNIQYF.

The rearrangement links TRBV13 to TRBJ1-1; the D gene is possibly TRBD1 (6 bases). CDR1 PRHDT and CDR2 FYEKMQ come from the germline V gene (reference sequence). V was trimmed by 0 bases and J by 4 bases, leaving 12 bases between them. The CDR3 loop spans 15 amino acids. The CDR3, as DNA: TGTGCCAGCAGCTTAGGCGGGGGGCGGGCCACTGAAGCTTTCTTT. Its protein product is CASSLGGGRATEAFF.

The V call is TRBV7-2, the J call TRBJ2-1; 7 bases line up with TRBD2. This CDR3 region has 16 residues. Per the germline V gene, CDR1 is SGHTA and CDR2 is FQGNSA. J lost 0 bases, V lost 5 bases, and 7 bases had no gene match. CDR3 protein: CASSRGDGSSYNEQFF. The DNA of the CDR3 is TGTGCCAGCAGCCGGGGGGACGGGAGCTCCTACAATGAGCAGTTCTTC.

V usage is TRBV11-2 and J usage is TRBJ1-3, with D perhaps TRBD1 (5 bases). V dropped 2 bases and J dropped 0 bases, with 11 bases sitting between them. Germline loops: CDR1 SGHAT, CDR2 FQNNGV. The CDR3 runs to 16 residues. The CDR3 region is CASSLFRTTSGNTIYF. The CDR3 nucleotides are TGTGCCAGCAGCTTATTTCGGACAACCTCTGGAAACACCATATATTTT.

V usage is TRBV28 and J usage is TRBJ2-1; the match to TRBD2 covers 12 bases. The CDR3 runs 15 residues. Germline V gives CDR1 MDHEN, CDR2 SYDVKM. Losses at the gene ends were 6 bases for V and 7 bases for J; bases not matched to a gene: 7. The CDR3 reads CASSPLAGGANEQFF. The DNA for the CDR3 is TGTGCCAGCAGCCCTCTAGCGGGAGGGGCTAATGAGCAGTTCTTC.

The V call is TRBV18, the J call TRBJ2-7; 12 bases are shared with TRBD1. The CDR3 is 14 residues long. The germline CDR1 and CDR2 sequences are KGHSH and LQKENI. Trimming cost V 3 bases and J 6 bases; bases outside gene matches: 3. The CDR3 DNA reads as TGTGCCAGCTCACCCGGGACAGGGGGCCGCGAGCAGTACTTC. It encodes CASSPGTGGREQYF.

V and J are TRBV29-1 and TRBJ2-2; D perhaps matches TRBD2 (6 bases). CDR1 is SQVTM and CDR2 is ANQGSEA in the germline V gene. V lost 7 bases and J 5 bases, leaving 17 bases between the germline ends. The CDR3 spans 14 residues. CDR3 sequence: CSAEGLTVTGELFF. The CDR3 nucleotides read TGCAGCGCCGAGGGACTGACAGTGACCGGGGAGCTGTTTTTT.

CDR3 region: CAWSATGNANSPLHF. The CDR3 DNA reads TGTGCCTGGAGCGCGACAGGGAACGCCAATTCACCCCTCCACTTT. The chain joins TRBV30 to TRBJ1-6; 7 nucleotides align to TRBD1. CDR3 size: 15 residues. J was trimmed by 7 bases and V by 3 bases; bases with no gene match: 9. Germline V lookup: CDR1 GTSNPN, CDR2 SVGIG (reference sequence).

The chain joins TRBV10-1 to TRBJ1-5, with D perhaps matching TRBD1 (5 bases). The CDR3 runs to 18 residues. In germline, CDR1 is WNHNN, CDR2 SYGVQD (reference sequence). Trimming took 1 base from V and 3 from J, leaving 19 bases between them. CDR3 sequence (DNA): TGCGCCAGCAGTGAGTTGCGCGTTCCTCAGGGTCCCAATCAGCCCCAGCATTTT. Its translation: CASSELRVPQGPNQPQHF.

V usage is TRBV11-3 and J usage is TRBJ2-7; no firm D call. Germline CDR1 reads SGHNT; CDR2 reads YENEEA. This CDR3 has 14 amino acids. Trimming cost V 4 bases and J 0 bases, with 10 bases left between them. The CDR3 reads CASSSLLYSYEQYF. For the CDR3, the DNA is TGTGCCAGCAGCTCCCTCTTATACTCCTACGAGCAGTACTTC.

The chain is built from TRBV18 and TRBJ2-1, with TRBD1 identical over 8 bases. Per germline, CDR1 KGHSH and CDR2 LQKENI. Trimming took 3 bases from V and 6 from J; bases not matched to a gene: 7. The CDR3 runs to 15 residues. The CDR3 bases are TGTGCCAGCTCACCGAACGGACAGGGAGGCAATGAGCAGTTCTTC. It specifies CASSPNGQGGNEQFF.

The rearrangement joins TRBV9 to TRBJ2-5; a possible D gene is TRBD2 (6 bases). The germline CDR1 and CDR2 sequences are SGDLS and YYNGEE. Trimming stripped 0 bases from V and 5 bases from J, with 17 bases between. The CDR3 is 16 amino acids. The CDR3 sequence is CASSVAGGRQPETQYF. Written as DNA, the CDR3 is TGTGCCAGCAGCGTAGCTGGAGGGCGACAGCCGGAGACCCAGTACTTC.

The sample holds a few counts of this clone. The chain is built from TRBV10-2 and TRBJ1-1, with TRBD1 identical over 8 bases. The CDR3 runs to 13 residues. Trimming cost V 6 bases and J 3 bases; bases outside gene matches: 3. CDR1 and CDR2 (germline): WSHSY, SAAADI. The DNA of the CDR3 is TGCGCCAGCAGGGACAGGGAGCACACTGAAGCTTTCTTT. Translating it yields CASRDREHTEAFF.

This sequence joins TRBV29-1 and TRBJ2-7; the match to TRBD1 covers 10 bases. Unmatched junction bases numbered 9, after V lost 2 bases and J lost 2 bases. The CDR3 loop spans 16 amino acids. Germline loops: CDR1 SQVTM, CDR2 ANQGSEA. The DNA of the CDR3 is TGCAGCGTTGAAAGTGGGACAGGGGTAAAACCCTACGAGCAGTACTTC. It specifies CSVESGTGVKPYEQYF.

This chain links TRBV2 with TRBJ2-5; D possibly corresponds to TRBD2 (5 bases). V was shortened by 7 bases and J by 1 base, with 19 bases between the two germline ends. The CDR3 sequence is 16 residues long. Germline V gives CDR1 SNHLY, CDR2 FYNNEI. The CDR3: CASTPRRADGQETQYF. CDR3 in DNA: TGTGCCAGCACCCCAAGGCGGGCGGACGGCCAAGAGACCCAGTACTTC.

This clone occurred once. The genes are TRBV5-4 and TRBJ2-7, with 13 positions matching TRBD2. Germline V gene data show CDR1 as SGHNT and CDR2 as YYREEE (reference sequence). The J segment lost 7 bases and the V segment lost 4 bases, leaving 11 bases of the junction unmatched. The CDR3 is made up of 16 amino acids. CDR3 nucleotides: TGTGCCAGCAGCCAGGGACTAGCGGGGCCTCAGGGGGAGCAGTACTTC. Its protein product is CASSQGLAGPQGEQYF. The entire variable domain, with the rest obtained from reference TRBV5-4 and TRBJ2-7, is as follows: ETGVTQSPTHLIKTRGQQVTLRCSSQSGHNTVSWYQQALGQGPQFIFQYYREEENGRGNFPPRFSGLQFPNYSSELNVNALELDDSALYLCASSQGLAGPQGEQYFGPGTRLTVT.

V and J are TRBV28 and TRBJ1-2; D perhaps matches TRBD1 (5 bases). The germline V gene encodes CDR1 MDHEN and CDR2 SYDVKM. This CDR3 comprises 14 residues. V gave up 6 bases and J gave up 4 bases, with 15 bases separating them. CDR3 nucleotide sequence: TGTGCCAGCAGCAAGGACACTTTGGGCTATGGCTACACCTTC. It specifies CASSKDTLGYGYTF.

V usage is TRBV11-2 and J usage is TRBJ2-3; TRBD2 matches 15 bases. Per the germline V gene, CDR1 is SGHAT and CDR2 is FQNNGV. J lost 2 bases, V lost 8 bases, and 11 bases had no gene match. The CDR3 loop spans 18 amino acids. This CDR3 reads CASRLYRTSGGATDTQYF. CDR3 bases: TGTGCCAGCCGACTCTACCGGACTAGCGGGGGGGCCACAGATACGCAGTATTTT.

The chain uses TRBV6-5 and TRBJ2-5, with unresolved D. Per the germline V gene, CDR1 is MNHEY and CDR2 is SVGAGI. The CDR3 has 11 amino acids. The V gene lost 8 bases and the J gene lost 7 bases, with 11 bases spanning the gap. The CDR3 region is CASWAMGTQYF. For the CDR3, the DNA is TGTGCCAGCTGGGCGATGGGGACCCAGTACTTC.